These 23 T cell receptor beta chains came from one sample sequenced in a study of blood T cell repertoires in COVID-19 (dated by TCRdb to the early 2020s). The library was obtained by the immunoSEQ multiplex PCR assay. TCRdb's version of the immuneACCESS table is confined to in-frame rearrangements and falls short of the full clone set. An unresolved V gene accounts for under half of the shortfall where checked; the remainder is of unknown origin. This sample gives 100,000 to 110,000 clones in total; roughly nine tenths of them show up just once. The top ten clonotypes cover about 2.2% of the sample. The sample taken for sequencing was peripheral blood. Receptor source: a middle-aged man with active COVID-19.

The DNA of the CDR3 is TGTGCCAGCAGCCAAGAATATACCAGGGCGGTAACTAATGAAAAACTGTTTTTT. Translating it yields CASSQEYTRAVTNEKLFF. V is TRBV4-2 and J is TRBJ1-4; maybe TRBD1 (5 bases). This CDR3 has 18 residues. Between the trimmed V and J ends, which lost 0 bases and 1 base, there was a span of 15 bases. CDR1 and CDR2 from the germline V gene are LGHNA and YNFKEQ.

The CDR3 sequence is CASSPLGVTQYF. The CDR3 DNA sequence: TGTGCCAGCAGCCCTTTAGGGGTCACGCAGTACTTC. The chain carries TRBV5-8 and TRBJ2-7; TRBD1 might be the D (5 bases). V was clipped by 4 bases and J by 9 bases, with 14 bases between them. CDR1 is SGHTS and CDR2 is YDEGEE in the germline V gene. This CDR3 is built from 12 residues.

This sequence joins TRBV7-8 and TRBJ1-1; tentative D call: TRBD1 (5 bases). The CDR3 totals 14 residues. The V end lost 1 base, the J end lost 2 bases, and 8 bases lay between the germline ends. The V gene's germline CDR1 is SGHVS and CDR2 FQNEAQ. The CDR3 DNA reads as TGTGCCAGCAGCTTAGGTCAGGGCAACACTGAAGCTTTCTTT. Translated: CASSLGQGNTEAFF.

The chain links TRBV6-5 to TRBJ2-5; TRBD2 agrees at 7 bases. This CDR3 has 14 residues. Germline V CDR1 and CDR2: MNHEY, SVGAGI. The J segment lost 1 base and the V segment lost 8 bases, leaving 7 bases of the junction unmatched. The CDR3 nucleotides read TGTGCCAGCTCCCCGGGAGGCTTCCAAGAGACCCAGTACTTC. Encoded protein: CASSPGGFQETQYF.

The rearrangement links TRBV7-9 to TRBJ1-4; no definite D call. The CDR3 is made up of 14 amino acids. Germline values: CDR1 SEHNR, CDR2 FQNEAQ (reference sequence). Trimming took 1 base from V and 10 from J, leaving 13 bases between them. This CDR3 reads CASSLVEGYGKLFF. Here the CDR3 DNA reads TGTGCCAGCAGCTTAGTGGAGGGATACGGAAAACTGTTTTTT.

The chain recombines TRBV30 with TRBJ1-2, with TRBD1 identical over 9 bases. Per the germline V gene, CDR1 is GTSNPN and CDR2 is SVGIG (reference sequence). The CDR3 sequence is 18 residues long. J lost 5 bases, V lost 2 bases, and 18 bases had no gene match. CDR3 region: CAWSTPFLTGGYGYGYTF. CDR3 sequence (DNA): TGTGCCTGGAGTACCCCTTTTCTCACAGGGGGCTACGGATATGGCTACACCTTC.

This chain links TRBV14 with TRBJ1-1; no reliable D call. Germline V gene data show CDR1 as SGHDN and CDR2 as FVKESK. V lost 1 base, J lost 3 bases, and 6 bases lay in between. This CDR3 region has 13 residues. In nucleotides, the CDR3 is TGTGCCAGCAGCCAAGGTCCCTACACTGAAGCTTTCTTT. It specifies CASSQGPYTEAFF. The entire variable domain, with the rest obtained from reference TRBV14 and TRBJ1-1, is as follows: EAGVTQFPSHSVIEKGQTVTLRCDPISGHDNLYWYRRVMGKEIKFLLHFVKESKQDESGMPNNRFLAERTGGTYSTLKVQPAELEDSGVYFCASSQGPYTEAFFGQGTRLTVV.

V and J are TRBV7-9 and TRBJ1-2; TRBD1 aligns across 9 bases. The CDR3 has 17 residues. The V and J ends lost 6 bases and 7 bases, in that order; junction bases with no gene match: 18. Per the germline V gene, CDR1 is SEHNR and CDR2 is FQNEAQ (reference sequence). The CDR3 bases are TGTGCCAGCAGTCCCGCGGGACAGGGAATTTTAGTGGGTGGCTACACCTTC. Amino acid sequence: CASSPAGQGILVGGYTF.

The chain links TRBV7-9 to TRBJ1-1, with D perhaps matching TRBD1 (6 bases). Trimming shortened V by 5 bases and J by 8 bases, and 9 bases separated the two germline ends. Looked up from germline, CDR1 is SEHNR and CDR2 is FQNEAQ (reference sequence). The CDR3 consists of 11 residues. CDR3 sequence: CASSPGTEAFF. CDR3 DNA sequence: TGTGCCAGCAGCCCAGGGACAGAAGCTTTCTTT.

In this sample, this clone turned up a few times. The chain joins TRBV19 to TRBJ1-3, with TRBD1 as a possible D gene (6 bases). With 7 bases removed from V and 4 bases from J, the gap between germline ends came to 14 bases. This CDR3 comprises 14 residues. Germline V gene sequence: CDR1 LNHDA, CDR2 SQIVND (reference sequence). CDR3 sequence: CASTPSGTGNTIYF. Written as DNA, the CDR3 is TGTGCCAGTACCCCCTCCGGGACAGGAAACACCATATATTTT.

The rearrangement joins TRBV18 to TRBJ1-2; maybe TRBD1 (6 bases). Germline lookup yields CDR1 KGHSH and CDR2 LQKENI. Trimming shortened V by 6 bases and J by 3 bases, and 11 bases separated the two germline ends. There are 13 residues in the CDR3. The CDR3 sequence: CASSQDRDYGYTF. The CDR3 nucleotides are TGTGCCAGCTCCCAGGACAGAGACTATGGCTACACCTTC.

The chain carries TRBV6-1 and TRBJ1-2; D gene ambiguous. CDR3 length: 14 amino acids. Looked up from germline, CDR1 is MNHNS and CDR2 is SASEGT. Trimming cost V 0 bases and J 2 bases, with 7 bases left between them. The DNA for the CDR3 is TGTGCCAGCAGTGAAGCGCAGGCCAACTATGGCTACACCTTC. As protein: CASSEAQANYGYTF.

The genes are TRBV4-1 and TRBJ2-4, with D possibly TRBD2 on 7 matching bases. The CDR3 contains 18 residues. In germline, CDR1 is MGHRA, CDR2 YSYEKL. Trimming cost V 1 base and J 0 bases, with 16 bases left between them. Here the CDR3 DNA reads TGCGCCAGCAGCCAAGGAGGGGGGGCAGGCGGAGCCAAAAACATTCAGTACTTC. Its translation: CASSQGGGAGGAKNIQYF.

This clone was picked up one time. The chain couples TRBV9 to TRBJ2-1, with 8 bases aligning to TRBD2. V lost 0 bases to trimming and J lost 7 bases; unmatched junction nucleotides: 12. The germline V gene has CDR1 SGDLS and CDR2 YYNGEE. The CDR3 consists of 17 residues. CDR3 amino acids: CASSVGKTGGPQNEQFF. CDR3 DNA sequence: TGTGCCAGCAGCGTAGGAAAAACGGGAGGGCCGCAGAATGAGCAGTTCTTC.

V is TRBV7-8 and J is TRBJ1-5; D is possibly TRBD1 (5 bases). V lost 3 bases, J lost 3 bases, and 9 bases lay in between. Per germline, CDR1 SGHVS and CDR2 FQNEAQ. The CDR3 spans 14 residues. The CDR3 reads CASSFWGDNQPQHF. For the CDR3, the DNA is TGTGCCAGCAGCTTCTGGGGGGACAATCAGCCCCAGCATTTT.

This CDR3 reads CASSGGLASRGFF. In DNA form, the CDR3 reads TGTGCCAGCAGCGGGGGACTAGCGAGCAGAGGTTTCTTC. V gene TRBV25-1 combines with J gene TRBJ2-1; 10 bases map to TRBD2. From germline, CDR1 is MGHDK and CDR2 SYGVNS. The V and J ends lost 6 bases and 16 bases, in that order; junction bases with no gene match: 12. The CDR3 consists of 13 residues.

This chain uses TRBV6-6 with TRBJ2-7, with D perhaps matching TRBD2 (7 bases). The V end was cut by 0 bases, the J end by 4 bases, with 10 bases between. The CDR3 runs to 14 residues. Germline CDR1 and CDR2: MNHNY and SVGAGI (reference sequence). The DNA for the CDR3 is TGTGCCAGCAGTTACTCGGGGGGGCTATACGAGCAGTACTTC. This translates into CASSYSGGLYEQYF.

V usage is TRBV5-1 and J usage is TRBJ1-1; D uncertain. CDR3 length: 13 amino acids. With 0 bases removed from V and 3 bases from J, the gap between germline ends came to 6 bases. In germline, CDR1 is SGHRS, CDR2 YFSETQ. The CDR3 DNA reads TGCGCCAGCAGCTTGGAGCAGGACACTGAAGCTTTCTTT. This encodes CASSLEQDTEAFF.

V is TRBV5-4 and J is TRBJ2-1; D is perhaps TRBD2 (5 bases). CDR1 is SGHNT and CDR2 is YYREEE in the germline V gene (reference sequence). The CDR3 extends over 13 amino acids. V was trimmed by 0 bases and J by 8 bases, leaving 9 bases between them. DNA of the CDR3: TGTGCCAGCAGCTTGGCCGGACTCGATGAGCAGTTCTTC. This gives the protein CASSLAGLDEQFF.

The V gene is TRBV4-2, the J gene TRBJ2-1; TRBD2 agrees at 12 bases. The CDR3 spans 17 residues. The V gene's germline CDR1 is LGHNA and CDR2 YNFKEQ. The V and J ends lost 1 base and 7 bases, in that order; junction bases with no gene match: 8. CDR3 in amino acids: CASSQVIASGRVNEQFF. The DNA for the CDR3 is TGTGCCAGCAGCCAAGTGATCGCTAGCGGGAGGGTTAATGAGCAGTTCTTC.

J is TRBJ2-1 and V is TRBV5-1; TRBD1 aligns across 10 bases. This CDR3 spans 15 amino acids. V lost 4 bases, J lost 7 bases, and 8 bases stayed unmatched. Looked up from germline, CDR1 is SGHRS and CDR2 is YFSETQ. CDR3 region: CASSTTGGGWNEQFF. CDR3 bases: TGCGCCAGCAGCACGACAGGGGGCGGATGGAATGAGCAGTTCTTC.

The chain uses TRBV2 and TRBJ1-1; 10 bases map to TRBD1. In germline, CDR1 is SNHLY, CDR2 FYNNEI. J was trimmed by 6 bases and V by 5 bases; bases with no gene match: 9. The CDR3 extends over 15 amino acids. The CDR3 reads CASSMRQGAAAEAFF. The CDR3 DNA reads TGTGCCAGCAGTATGAGACAGGGGGCGGCCGCTGAAGCTTTCTTT.

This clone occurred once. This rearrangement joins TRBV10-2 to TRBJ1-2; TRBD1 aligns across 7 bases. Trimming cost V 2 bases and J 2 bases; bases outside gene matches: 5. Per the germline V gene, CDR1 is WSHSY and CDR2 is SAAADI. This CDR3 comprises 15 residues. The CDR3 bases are TGCGCCAGCAGTGAGAATGCAGGGGGGAACTATGGCTACACCTTC. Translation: CASSENAGGNYGYTF.